Below, 32 T cell receptor beta chains from the same sample are listed, as sequenced in a study of blood T cell repertoires in COVID-19. Generated by immunoSEQ multiplex PCR, the TCRdb table keeps only in-frame clones and is missing some. This table has about 35,000 clones, over 80% appearing once. Specimen: peripheral blood. Receptors originate from a human donor in a cohort sampled during active COVID-19.

The CDR3 protein is CASSPTSGRYEQYF. In DNA form, the CDR3 reads TGTGCCAGCTCACCGACTAGCGGGAGGTACGAGCAGTACTTC. The V and J genes are TRBV18 and TRBJ2-7; 13 bases agree with TRBD2. V shed 3 bases and J 4 bases; nucleotides not matched to a gene: 0. The CDR3 is made up of 14 amino acids. Germline CDR1 and CDR2: KGHSH and LQKENI.

The rearrangement links TRBV2 to TRBJ1-1; tentative D call: TRBD1 (5 bases). The CDR3 spans 13 residues. Between the trimmed V and J ends, which lost 5 bases and 1 base, there was a span of 8 bases. CDR1 and CDR2 from the germline V gene are SNHLY and FYNNEI. CDR3 residues: CASSRQKNTEAFF. CDR3 coding DNA: TGTGCCAGCAGTAGACAGAAGAACACTGAAGCTTTCTTT. Filled out from reference TRBV2 and TRBJ1-1, the complete variable domain reads EPEVTQTPSHQVTQMGQEVILRCVPISNHLYFYWYRQILGQKVEFLVSFYNNEISEKSEIFDDQFSVERPDGSNFTLKIRSTKLEDSAMYFCASSRQKNTEAFFGQGTRLTVV.

A single count supports this clone. The gene calls are TRBV28 and TRBJ2-1; 9 bases match TRBD2. Germline trimming cut 5 bases from V and 4 bases from J; bases unmatched to any gene: 12. CDR1 is MDHEN, CDR2 SYDVKM, per germline. This CDR3 is 17 amino acids long. CDR3 sequence: CASSPLGTSRRYNEQFF. For the CDR3, the DNA is TGTGCCAGCAGTCCTCTAGGGACTAGCCGGAGGTACAATGAGCAGTTCTTC.

This clone was seen just once. The chain uses TRBV1 and TRBJ2-2; the table's D call, TRBD2, has no DNA check behind it. TRBV1 is a listed pseudogene. The CDR3 is 20 amino acids. The CDR3 here is CTSSQDRTGGLAVGAGELFF. As DNA, the CDR3 is TGCACCAGCAGCCAAGATCGTACGGGGGGACTAGCGGTGGGAGCCGGGGAGCTGTTTTTT.

This rearrangement joins TRBV7-2 to TRBJ1-3; D is ambiguous. The germline gives CDR1 SGHTA, CDR2 FQGNSA. This CDR3 spans 14 amino acids. V lost 3 bases to trimming and J lost 1 base, with 7 bases between them. The CDR3 reads CASSFPESGNTIYF. The CDR3, as DNA: TGTGCCAGCAGCTTCCCCGAGTCTGGAAACACCATATATTTT.

The chain uses TRBV6-2 or TRBV6-3 and TRBJ2-7, with a tentative D call TRBD1 (6 bases). Germline-derived CDR1 and CDR2 are MNHEY and SVGEGT. The CDR3 is made up of 14 amino acids. V lost 2 bases and J lost 1, with 9 bases in between. The CDR3 DNA follows: TGTGCCAGCAGTTACAGTGGACAGTCCTACGAGCAGTACTTC. It encodes CASSYSGQSYEQYF.

The chain combines TRBV6-1 with TRBJ2-3, with 16 bases that match TRBD2. The germline V gene has CDR1 MNHNS and CDR2 SASEGT. This CDR3 comprises 21 residues. The V and J ends lost 2 bases and 0 bases, in that order; junction bases with no gene match: 11. The CDR3 DNA reads TGTGCCAGCAGTGAATTACCCGCGGGACTAGCGGGAGGGGGTAGCACAGATACGCAGTATTTT. Its translation: CASSELPAGLAGGGSTDTQYF.

The genes are TRBV25-1 and TRBJ2-7; 9 nucleotides align to TRBD1. There are 16 residues in the CDR3. V trimming: 8 bases; J trimming: 2 bases; junction bases outside the gene matches: 13. The germline V gene has CDR1 MGHDK and CDR2 SYGVNS. This CDR3 reads CASSTSPGTGPYEQYF. The CDR3 nucleotides are TGTGCCAGCTCTACTTCCCCCGGGACAGGGCCCTACGAGCAGTACTTC.

The rearrangement links TRBV6-5 to TRBJ2-5; 8 bases fit TRBD2. From germline, CDR1 is MNHEY and CDR2 SVGAGI. V was pared by 11 bases and J by 4 bases, with 9 bases of the junction left unmatched. The CDR3 loop spans 13 amino acids. The CDR3 sequence: CAVLTGGGETQYF. The CDR3 bases are TGTGCCGTCCTGACGGGGGGGGGAGAGACCCAGTACTTC.

This clone was counted only a few times. The J gene is TRBJ1-1, the V gene TRBV7-9, with unresolved D. In germline, CDR1 is SEHNR, CDR2 FQNEAQ (reference sequence). This CDR3 contains 15 residues. Trimming stripped 5 bases from V and 1 base from J, with 14 bases between. The CDR3 is CASSPLAEANTEAFF. In nucleotides, the CDR3 is TGTGCCAGCAGCCCACTAGCCGAGGCGAACACTGAAGCTTTCTTT.

The chain employs TRBV11-2 and TRBJ2-5; 8 positions match TRBD2. The CDR3 length is 16 residues. CDR1 SGHAT and CDR2 FQNNGV come from the germline V gene. V shed 1 base and J 4 bases; nucleotides not matched to a gene: 8. The DNA for the CDR3 is TGTGCCAGCAGCTTAGGTCCAGCGGGGGATAGAGAGACCCAGTACTTC. It encodes CASSLGPAGDRETQYF.

This chain joins TRBV5-1 and TRBJ1-5, with D uncertain. The CDR3 consists of 14 residues. With 0 bases removed from V and 4 bases from J, the gap between germline ends came to 8 bases. Germline assignment: CDR1 SGHRS and CDR2 YFSETQ. CDR3 nucleotide sequence: TGCGCCAGCAGCTTGGACATGAAGAATCAGCCCCAGCATTTT. This sequence encodes CASSLDMKNQPQHF.

The rearrangement links TRBV7-9 to TRBJ2-1, with 10 bases aligning to TRBD2. CDR1 is SEHNR and CDR2 is FQNEAQ in the germline V gene (reference sequence). The CDR3 runs to 15 residues. Germline trimming cut 5 bases from V and 6 bases from J; bases unmatched to any gene: 7. The CDR3 is CASSERGGTLNEQFF. The DNA of the CDR3 is TGTGCCAGCAGCGAGCGGGGGGGTACCCTCAATGAGCAGTTCTTC.

This sequence joins TRBV6-1 and TRBJ2-3, with D maybe TRBD2 (6 bases). The CDR3 runs 16 residues. CDR1 and CDR2 (germline): MNHNS, SASEGT. The V and J ends lost 3 bases and 1 base respectively, with 14 bases between them. CDR3: CASSDGRRARTDTQYF. The CDR3 nucleotides read TGTGCCAGCAGTGACGGTAGGAGGGCTCGCACAGATACGCAGTATTTT.

The J gene is TRBJ2-1, the V gene TRBV2; the D gene is possibly TRBD1 (5 bases). The CDR3 runs 13 residues. In germline, CDR1 is SNHLY, CDR2 FYNNEI. V shed 5 bases and J shed 7 bases, with 12 bases lying between them. CDR3 protein: CASSSRRGNEQFF. In DNA, the CDR3 is TGTGCCAGCAGTTCACGAAGGGGTAATGAGCAGTTCTTC.

The rearrangement uses TRBV10-3 and TRBJ2-6, with D possibly matching TRBD1 (6 bases). The germline V gene encodes CDR1 ENHRY and CDR2 SYGVKD. Trimming shortened V by 6 bases and J by 2 bases, and 17 bases separated the two germline ends. The CDR3 runs 17 residues. DNA for the CDR3: TGTGCCATCAGCCCCGGGACATTGGGAACTGGGGCCAACGTCCTGACTTTC. This encodes CAISPGTLGTGANVLTF.

This clone has only one observation. The rearrangement uses TRBV3-1 (or the pseudogene TRBV3-2) and TRBJ2-7; 7 bases fit TRBD1. Unmatched junction bases numbered 8, after V lost 1 base and J lost 5 bases. This CDR3 comprises 15 residues. Germline CDR1 is LGHDT and CDR2 is YNNKEL (reference sequence). The CDR3 DNA reads as TGTGCCAGCAGCCAAGTAAGGGGACAGTCCCACGAGCAGTACTTC. The encoded protein is CASSQVRGQSHEQYF.

The chain carries TRBV18 and TRBJ2-7; the D gene is possibly TRBD1 (6 bases). Germline lookup yields CDR1 KGHSH and CDR2 LQKENI. Deletions cut 3 bases from V and 6 bases from J, with 27 bases between. The CDR3 is 18 amino acids. The CDR3 reads CASSPDLLPGHAGGEQYF. The DNA for the CDR3 is TGTGCCAGCTCACCCGATTTACTCCCGGGACACGCCGGTGGCGAGCAGTACTTC.

The CDR3 here is CASSSTSGLSYEQYF. The CDR3 bases are TGTGCCAGCAGTTCAACTAGCGGCCTCTCCTACGAGCAGTACTTC. V is TRBV6-6 and J is TRBJ2-7; 8 bases agree with TRBD2. This CDR3 spans 15 amino acids. Germline V gives CDR1 MNHNY, CDR2 SVGAGI (reference sequence). Trimming took 4 bases from V and 0 from J; bases not matched to a gene: 5.

The chain couples TRBV6-2 or TRBV6-3 to TRBJ1-6; D unclear. V shed 5 bases and J shed 9 bases, with 11 bases lying between them. From germline, CDR1 is MNHEY and CDR2 SVGEGT. CDR3 length: 13 amino acids. The DNA of the CDR3 is TGTGCCAGCAGTGGAGTGGAGAGTTCACCCCTCCACTTT. Residues: CASSGVESSPLHF.

The chain links TRBV11-1 to TRBJ2-1; D is possibly TRBD1 (8 bases). In germline, CDR1 is SGHAT, CDR2 FQDESV (reference sequence). Trimming took 5 bases from V and 8 from J, leaving 16 bases between them. The CDR3 contains 14 residues. CDR3 in amino acids: CASSIRTGRDEQFF. The DNA for the CDR3 is TGTGCCAGCAGCATACGGACAGGGAGGGATGAGCAGTTCTTC. Full variable domain (rest looked up from reference TRBV11-1 and TRBJ2-1): EAEVAQSPRYKITEKSQAVAFWCDPISGHATLYWYRQILGQGPELLVQFQDESVVDDSQLPKDRFSAERLKGVDSTLKIQPAELGDSAMYLCASSIRTGRDEQFFGPGTRLTVL.

The chain's CDR3 is CASSFHRTGRSNSPLHF. CDR3 bases: TGTGCCAGCAGTTTCCACAGGACAGGGAGGAGTAATTCACCCCTCCACTTT. V usage is TRBV27 and J usage is TRBJ1-6; 8 nucleotides line up with TRBD1. The CDR3 runs to 17 residues. Germline V gene sequence: CDR1 MNHEY, CDR2 SMNVEV (reference sequence). Germline trimming cut 3 bases from V and 6 bases from J; bases unmatched to any gene: 10.

This sequence joins TRBV18 and TRBJ2-1; 8 bases are shared with TRBD2. Germline CDR1 and CDR2: KGHSH and LQKENI. This CDR3 contains 14 residues. Losses at the gene ends were 3 bases for V and 7 bases for J; bases not matched to a gene: 5. CDR3 DNA: TGTGCCAGCTCACCGAGCGGGGGTCTAAATGAGCAGTTCTTC. It specifies CASSPSGGLNEQFF.

V usage is TRBV13 and J usage is TRBJ1-1, with a weak D call TRBD1 (5 bases). This CDR3 contains 18 residues. Deletions cut 4 bases from V and 0 bases from J, with 21 bases between. Germline V lookup: CDR1 PRHDT, CDR2 FYEKMQ (reference sequence). The CDR3, as DNA: TGTGCCAGCAGCTCCTTGGAACCATTTCAGGGCTTGAACACTGAAGCTTTCTTT. As protein: CASSSLEPFQGLNTEAFF.

The CDR3 here is CASSQDGRRGLGKTQYF. The CDR3 DNA sequence: TGTGCCAGCAGCCAAGATGGGCGCCGGGGGTTGGGAAAGACCCAGTACTTC. The chain recombines TRBV3-1 (or the pseudogene TRBV3-2) with TRBJ2-5; D is possibly TRBD2 (6 bases). Germline-derived CDR1 and CDR2 are LGHDT and YNNKEL (reference sequence). This CDR3 contains 17 residues. V gave up 0 bases and J gave up 6 bases, with 20 bases separating them.

The chain joins TRBV7-9 to TRBJ2-3; weak D call: TRBD2 (6 bases). Trimming removed 6 bases from V and 4 bases from J, with 20 bases in between. Germline CDR1 reads SEHNR; CDR2 reads FQNEAQ (reference sequence). This CDR3 region has 16 residues. CDR3 sequence (DNA): TGTGCCAGCAGTTACCCCGCGTGGGGGAGGTCAGATACGCAGTATTTT. Translated: CASSYPAWGRSDTQYF.

The chain combines TRBV7-6 with TRBJ2-2; D may be TRBD2 (5 bases). Germline V gene lookup returns CDR1 SGHVS and CDR2 FNYEAQ. The CDR3 sequence is 13 residues long. V was cut by 7 bases and J by 4 bases, with 10 bases left in between. CDR3 nucleotides: TGTGCCAGCACGAGGGTGAGCACCGGGGAGCTGTTTTTT. It codes for CASTRVSTGELFF.

The rearrangement uses TRBV5-1 and TRBJ2-2; 9 bases line up with TRBD2. CDR3 length: 15 amino acids. Germline V gene data show CDR1 as SGHRS and CDR2 as YFSETQ. After removal of 4 bases from V and 5 bases from J, the junction contained 6 bases not matched to a gene. CDR3 region: CASSVVSGRTGELFF. As DNA, the CDR3 is TGCGCCAGCAGCGTTGTTAGCGGGAGAACCGGGGAGCTGTTTTTT.

The CDR3 reads CASSSSPNEQFF. The CDR3 region has the DNA TGTGCCAGCAGCTCTAGCCCCAATGAGCAGTTCTTC. V is TRBV6-6 and J is TRBJ2-1; D perhaps matches TRBD2 (5 bases). Germline V gene lookup returns CDR1 MNHNY and CDR2 SVGAGI (reference sequence). V lost 6 bases and J 6 bases, leaving 9 bases between the germline ends. This CDR3 is 12 amino acids long.

The chain joins TRBV9 to TRBJ2-1; maybe TRBD1 (6 bases). The CDR3 covers 12 residues. Trimming shortened V by 3 bases and J by 8 bases, and 9 bases separated the two germline ends. Looked up from germline, CDR1 is SGDLS and CDR2 is YYNGEE. CDR3: CASSAYRDEQFF. CDR3 nucleotides: TGTGCCAGCAGCGCTTACAGGGATGAGCAGTTCTTC. Together with reference TRBV9 and TRBJ2-1, the CDR3 gives the full variable domain: DSGVTQTPKHLITATGQRVTLRCSPRSGDLSVYWYQQSLDQGLQFLIQYYNGEERAKGNILERFSAQQFPDLHSELNLSSLELGDSALYFCASSAYRDEQFFGPGTRLTVL.

This clone was observed once. The chain's CDR3 is CASSSRAKNIQYF. In DNA, the CDR3 is TGTGCCAGCAGTTCCAGGGCCAAAAACATTCAGTACTTC. This chain connects TRBV12-3 or TRBV12-4 to TRBJ2-4, with D unresolved. Trimming removed 4 bases at V and 1 base at J, with 5 bases between. CDR3 length: 13 amino acids.

This clone appeared once. CDR3 coding DNA: TGTGCCAGCAGTTCGACAGGGGCTAGCAATCAGCCCCAGCATTTT. Encoded protein: CASSSTGASNQPQHF. The chain uses TRBV28 and TRBJ1-5, with 8 bases aligning to TRBD1. This CDR3 contains 15 residues. V trimming: 4 bases; J trimming: 0 bases; junction bases outside the gene matches: 2. Germline V gene data show CDR1 as MDHEN and CDR2 as SYDVKM. The full variable domain, rest sourced from reference TRBV28 and TRBJ1-5, is DVKVTQSSRYLVKRTGEKVFLECVQDMDHENMFWYRQDPGLGLRLIYFSYDVKMKEKGDIPEGYSVSREKKERFSLILESASTNQTSMYLCASSSTGASNQPQHFGDGTRLSIL.